The TCR beta chain under discussion was sequenced for a study of blood T cell repertoires in COVID-19. Across the study: Samples taken during acute and convalescent COVID-19 were collected in the United States, Italy and Spain. PBMCs, B-cell-depleted T cells, or T cells were the source of the cDNA or gDNA that made up the material.

In the original analysis: The authors estimated nucleated cell counts from reference gene primer amplification. The table came from immunoSEQ multiplex PCR; TCRdb's copy has only in-frame clones and leaves some out. Clone size and the V and J calls come from that table; the DNA yielded D and trimming. The table shows 230,000 or so clones, with approximately 89% occurring only once. Deletions cut 2 bases from V and 0 bases from J, with 11 bases between. The germline V gene encodes CDR1 GTSNPN and CDR2 SVGIG (reference sequence). The length of the CDR3 is 14 residues. V and J are TRBV30 and TRBJ2-7, with a weak D call TRBD2 (7 bases). Sequenced sample: peripheral blood. The TCR was taken from a woman between 40 and 50 years old who had recovered from COVID-19. CDR3 coding DNA: TGTGCCTGGAGTACGGGGGGCCGCTCCTACGAGCAGTACTTC. This sequence encodes CAWSTGGRSYEQYF.